A selection of T cell receptor beta chains follows, all from one sample in a study of CD8 T cells in ankylosing spondylitis. Via MiXCR, TCRdb re-called the 5' RACE reads, giving one row per CDR3 protein. The top ten clones hold approximately 29% of a sample with tens of thousands of distinct CDR3 sequences, just under 9% of them seen once. Sample: blood, either unsorted or a sorted T cell fraction (not recorded which). The receptors stem from a male donor with ankylosing spondylitis. CDR3s include the opening cysteine and the closing phenylalanine or tryptophan. The D gene is left open where the match is weak. Expanded clones are given a class, and other clones once, few, many or no size at all.

11	TRBV29-1	-	TRBJ1-2	few	CSGIWPYGYTF	TGCAGCGGAATATGGCCCTATGGCTACACCTTC
14	TRBV2	-	TRBJ2-1	-	CVASALAAMDEQFF	TGTGTGGCATCGGCGCTAGCTGCCATGGATGAGCAGTTCTTC
15	TRBV25-1	TRBD1	TRBJ1-1	many	CASSVGTGLDTEAFF	TGTGCCAGCAGTGTGGGGACAGGGCTTGACACTGAAGCTTTCTTT
15	TRBV5-1	-	TRBJ2-1	many	CASSLRGPSYNEQFF	TGCGCCAGCAGCTTGAGAGGACCATCCTACAATGAGCAGTTCTTC
14	TRBV2	TRBD2	TRBJ2-1	few	CASLIGGSYNEQFF	TGTGCCAGCCTGATTGGCGGGAGTTACAATGAGCAGTTCTTC
15	TRBV7-6	-	TRBJ1-1	-	CASSEHLMGNTEASF	TGTGCCAGCAGCGAACACCTTATGGGGAACACTGAAGCTTCCTTT
15	TRBV9	TRBD2	TRBJ2-1	few	CASSSITSGYNEQFF	TGTGCCAGCAGTTCAATTACTAGCGGATACAATGAGCAGTTCTTC
13	TRBV12-3/TRBV12-4	TRBD1	TRBJ2-3	few	CACLQGSPDTQYF	TGTGCCTGCCTACAGGGGAGCCCAGATACGCAGTATTTT
13	TRBV20-1	-	TRBJ1-2	many	CSARDDILYGYTF	TGCAGTGCTAGAGATGATATTCTCTATGGCTACACCTTC
16	TRBV25-1	-	TRBJ1-6	many	CASSAPNISQRSPLHF	TGTGCCAGCAGTGCCCCTAATATCTCTCAGAGGTCACCCCTCCACTTT
15	TRBV6-1	-	TRBJ2-3	-	CASSERAFSTDTQYF	TGTGCCAGCAGTGAACGAGCGTTTAGCACAGATACGCAGTATTTT
13	TRBV3-1	-	TRBJ2-5	many	CASSQDGEETQYF	TGTGCCAGCAGCCAAGATGGGGAGGAGACCCAGTACTTC
20	TRBV11-2	TRBD2	TRBJ2-1	many	CASSPRIPRTSGSRGNEQFF	TGTGCCAGCAGCCCCCGTATTCCCCGGACTAGCGGGAGTCGAGGGAATGAGCAGTTCTTC
14	TRBV11-2	TRBD1	TRBJ2-1	many	CASSLADRGYEQFF	TGTGCCAGCAGCTTAGCGGACAGGGGGTATGAGCAGTTCTTC
15	TRBV7-9	TRBD2	TRBJ2-5	-	CASSTPFLAGETQYF	TGTGCCAGCAGCACCCCTTTCCTAGCGGGAGAGACCCAGTACTTC
13	TRBV7-9	-	TRBJ2-5	few	CASSPRLSETQYF	TGTGCCAGCAGCCCGCGGCTAAGTGAGACCCAGTACTTC
13	TRBV3-1	-	TRBJ2-7	many	CASSQGAHSEQYF	TGTGCCAGCAGCCAAGGGGCACACTCCGAGCAGTACTTC
16	TRBV12-3/TRBV12-4	-	TRBJ1-1	few	CASSPFAGTMNTEAFF	TGTGCCAGCAGCCCTTTCGCCGGAACCATGAACACTGAAGCTTTCTTT
13	TRBV10-3	-	TRBJ2-1	many	CAISESYSNEQFF	TGTGCCATCAGTGAGTCGTACTCCAATGAGCAGTTCTTC
15	TRBV7-9	TRBD1	TRBJ2-5	few	CASSSLQGQQETQYF	TGTGCCAGCAGCTCCCTCCAGGGACAGCAAGAGACCCAGTACTTC
13	TRBV11-2	-	TRBJ2-3	few	CASGRLSTDTQYF	TGTGCCAGCGGGAGACTTAGCACAGATACGCAGTATTTT
15	TRBV27	TRBD2	TRBJ2-1	few	CASTSQLAGVYEQFF	TGTGCCAGCACCTCACAACTAGCGGGAGTCTATGAGCAGTTCTTC
12	TRBV7-2	TRBD1	TRBJ2-4	few	CASSLLPGQEYF	TGTGCCAGCAGCCTACTACCGGGACAGGAGTACTTC
16	TRBV20-1	TRBD2	TRBJ2-3	many	CSARPRTSGRIDTQYF	TGCAGTGCTAGACCCAGGACTAGCGGGAGAATAGATACGCAGTATTTT
14	TRBV3-1	-	TRBJ2-7	-	CASSQARDTYEQYF	TGTGCCAGCAGCCAAGCCCGGGACACCTACGAGCAGTACTTC
15	TRBV7-9	-	TRBJ1-4	-	CASSLDREGDEKLFF	TGTGCCAGCAGCTTAGACAGGGAAGGTGATGAAAAACTGTTTTTT
14	TRBV5-6	-	TRBJ1-4	-	CASSVGPQGEKLFF	TGTGCCAGCAGCGTCGGGCCCCAGGGGGAAAAACTGTTTTTT
15	TRBV5-5	-	TRBJ2-1	medium-sized	CASSLVEGLSNEQFF	TGTGCCAGCAGCTTGGTAGAGGGCCTAAGCAATGAGCAGTTCTTC
13	TRBV20-1	-	TRBJ2-7	few	CSARWGHSYEQYF	TGCAGTGCCCGTTGGGGTCACTCCTACGAGCAGTACTTC
16	TRBV20-1	-	TRBJ1-1	few	CSARGVGLSRFSAAFF	TGCAGTGCTAGGGGAGTGGGGCTCTCCCGTTTTAGTGCCGCTTTCTTT
16	TRBV4-2	TRBD2	TRBJ2-2	many	CASSQVLLAGDGELFF	TGTGCCAGCAGCCAAGTACTCTTAGCGGGAGACGGGGAGCTGTTTTTT
16	TRBV2	-	TRBJ1-1	few	CASTSTGLDLNTEAFF	TGTGCCAGCACCTCAACAGGACTTGACTTGAACACTGAAGCTTTCTTT
13	TRBV3-1	TRBD1	TRBJ1-1	many	CASSWGQSTEAFF	TGTGCCAGCAGCTGGGGACAGAGCACTGAAGCTTTCTTT
14	TRBV6-2/TRBV6-3	-	TRBJ2-3	few	CASSYSFFADTQYF	TGTGCCAGCAGTTACTCGTTCTTCGCAGATACGCAGTATTTT
13	TRBV27	-	TRBJ2-3	-	CATKWISTDTQYF	TGTGCCACCAAGTGGATTAGCACAGATACGCAGTATTTT
15	TRBV5-5	TRBD1	TRBJ2-7	few	CASSIAGTGPYEQYF	TGTGCCAGCAGCATCGCCGGGACAGGGCCCTACGAGCAGTACTTC
15	TRBV29-1	-	TRBJ2-1	many	CSAGSSGGSYNEQFF	TGCAGCGCCGGGTCGTCGGGCGGCTCCTACAATGAGCAGTTCTTC
13	TRBV27	-	TRBJ2-3	-	CASGHIITDTQYF	TGTGCCAGCGGACACATAATAACCGATACGCAGTATTTT
16	TRBV4-1	-	TRBJ1-6	many	CASSQGLTVYNSPLHF	TGCGCCAGCAGCCAAGGCTTAACGGTCTATAATTCACCCCTCCACTTT
13	TRBV19	TRBD2	TRBJ2-7	-	CASHLAGPYEQYF	TGTGCCAGTCACCTAGCGGGCCCCTACGAGCAGTACTTC
15	TRBV27	TRBD2	TRBJ2-2	-	CASSFLAANTGELFF	TGTGCCAGCAGTTTCCTAGCGGCAAACACCGGGGAGCTGTTTTTT
14	TRBV5-1	TRBD1	TRBJ1-1	many	CASSLGTGAPEAFF	TGCGCCAGCAGCTTGGGAACAGGGGCCCCTGAAGCTTTCTTT
16	TRBV18	TRBD2	TRBJ2-1	few	CASSHASGRDGWEQFF	TGTGCCAGCTCACACGCTAGCGGACGGGATGGCTGGGAGCAGTTCTTC
12	TRBV7-9	-	TRBJ2-7	-	CASSSGAAEQYF	TGTGCCAGCAGCTCAGGGGCGGCCGAGCAGTACTTC
13	TRBV9	TRBD1	TRBJ2-1	few	CASSGQKTNEQFF	TGTGCCAGTTCGGGACAGAAAACCAATGAGCAGTTCTTC
13	TRBV10-2	-	TRBJ2-7	many	CASSEFSLYEQYF	TGCGCCAGCAGTGAGTTTAGTCTATACGAGCAGTACTTC
19	TRBV11-2	-	TRBJ2-5	many	CASSLVAFIGDDNGETQYF	TGTGCCAGCAGCTTAGTTGCGTTTATTGGAGACGATAATGGAGAGACCCAGTACTTC
15	TRBV9	-	TRBJ2-1	few	CASSVDGAYYNEQFF	TGTGCCAGCAGCGTAGACGGGGCTTACTACAATGAGCAGTTCTTC
15	TRBV6-2/TRBV6-3	-	TRBJ2-1	many	CASSYPGVGYNEQFF	TGTGCCAGCAGTTACCCGGGAGTTGGCTACAATGAGCAGTTCTTC
16	TRBV6-5	-	TRBJ2-7	-	CASSYSLPGPIHEQYF	TGTGCCAGCAGTTACAGTCTCCCGGGACCAATTCACGAGCAGTACTTC
16	TRBV28	-	TRBJ1-4	few	CASTLPYEGVEEKLFF	TGTGCCAGCACCCTACCTTACGAGGGAGTGGAGGAAAAACTGTTTTTT
14	TRBV7-6	-	TRBJ2-7	-	CASSLASRGYEQYF	TGTGCCAGCAGCTTAGCCAGTAGAGGCTACGAGCAGTACTTC